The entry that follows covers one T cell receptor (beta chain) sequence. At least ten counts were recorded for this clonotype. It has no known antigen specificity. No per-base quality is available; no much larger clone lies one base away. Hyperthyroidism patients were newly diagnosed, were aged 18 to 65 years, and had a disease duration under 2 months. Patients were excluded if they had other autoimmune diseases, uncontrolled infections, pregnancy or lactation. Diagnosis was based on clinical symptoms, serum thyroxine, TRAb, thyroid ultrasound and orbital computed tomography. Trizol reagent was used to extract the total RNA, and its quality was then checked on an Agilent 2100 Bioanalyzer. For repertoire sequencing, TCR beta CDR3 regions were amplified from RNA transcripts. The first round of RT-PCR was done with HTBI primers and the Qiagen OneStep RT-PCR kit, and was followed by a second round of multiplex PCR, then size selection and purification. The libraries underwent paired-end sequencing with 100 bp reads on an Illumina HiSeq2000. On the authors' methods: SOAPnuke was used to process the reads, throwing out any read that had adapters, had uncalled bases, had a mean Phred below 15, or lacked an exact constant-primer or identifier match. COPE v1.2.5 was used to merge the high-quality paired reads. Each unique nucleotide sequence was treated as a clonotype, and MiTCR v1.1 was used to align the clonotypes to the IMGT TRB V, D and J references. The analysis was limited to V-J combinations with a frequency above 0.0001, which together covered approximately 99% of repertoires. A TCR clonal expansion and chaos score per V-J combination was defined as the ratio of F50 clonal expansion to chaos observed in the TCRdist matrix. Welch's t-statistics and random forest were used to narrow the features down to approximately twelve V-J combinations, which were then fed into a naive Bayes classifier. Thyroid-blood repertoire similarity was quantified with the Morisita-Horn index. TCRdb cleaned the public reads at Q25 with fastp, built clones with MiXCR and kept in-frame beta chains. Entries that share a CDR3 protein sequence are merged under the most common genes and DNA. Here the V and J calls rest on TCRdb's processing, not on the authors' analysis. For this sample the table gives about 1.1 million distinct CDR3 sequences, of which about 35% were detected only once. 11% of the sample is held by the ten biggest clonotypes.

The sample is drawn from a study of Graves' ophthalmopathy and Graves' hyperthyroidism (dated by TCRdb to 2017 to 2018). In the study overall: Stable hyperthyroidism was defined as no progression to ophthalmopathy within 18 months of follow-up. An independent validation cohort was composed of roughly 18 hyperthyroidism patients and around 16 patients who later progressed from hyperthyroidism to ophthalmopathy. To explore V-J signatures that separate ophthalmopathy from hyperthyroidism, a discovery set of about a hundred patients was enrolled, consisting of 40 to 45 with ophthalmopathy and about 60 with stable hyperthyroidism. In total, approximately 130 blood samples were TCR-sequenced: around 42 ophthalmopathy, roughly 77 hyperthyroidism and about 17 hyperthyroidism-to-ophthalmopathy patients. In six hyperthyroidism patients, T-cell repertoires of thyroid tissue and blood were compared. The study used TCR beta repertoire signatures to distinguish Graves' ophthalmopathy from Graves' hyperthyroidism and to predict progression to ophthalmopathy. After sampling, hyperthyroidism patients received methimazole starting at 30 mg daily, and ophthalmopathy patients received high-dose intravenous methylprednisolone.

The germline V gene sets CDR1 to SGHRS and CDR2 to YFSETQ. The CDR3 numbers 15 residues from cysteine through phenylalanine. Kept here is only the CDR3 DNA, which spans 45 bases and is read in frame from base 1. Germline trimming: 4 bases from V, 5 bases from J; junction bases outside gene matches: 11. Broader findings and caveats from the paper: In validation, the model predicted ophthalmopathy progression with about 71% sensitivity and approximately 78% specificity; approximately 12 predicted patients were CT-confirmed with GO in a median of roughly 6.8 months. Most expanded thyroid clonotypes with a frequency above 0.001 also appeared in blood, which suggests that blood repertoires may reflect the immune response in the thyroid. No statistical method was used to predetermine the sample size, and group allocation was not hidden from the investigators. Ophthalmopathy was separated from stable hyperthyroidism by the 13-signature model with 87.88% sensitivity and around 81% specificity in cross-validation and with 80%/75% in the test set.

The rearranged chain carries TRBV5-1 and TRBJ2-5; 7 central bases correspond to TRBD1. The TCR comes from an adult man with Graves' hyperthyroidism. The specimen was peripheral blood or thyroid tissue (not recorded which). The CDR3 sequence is CASSPHRGSLETQYF. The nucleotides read TGCGCCAGCAGCCCACACAGGGGATCCCTCGAGACCCAGTACTTC.